Shown below are 2 T cell receptor beta chains from a single sample sequenced in a study of CD8+CD57+ T cells in acquired aplastic anemia. Genomic DNA constituted the template upon which TCR beta VDJ and CDR3 profiling was performed. Each CDR3 protein gets one entry after TCRdb re-called the reads with MiXCR. In the table there are 400,000 to 450,000 distinct CDR3 sequences, about 70% of which are singletons. Sequencing was done on a sample of sorted CD4+, CD8+, or CD8+CD57+ T cells (not recorded which) from PBMCs. Receptors were obtained from a human donor in good health, serving as a control.

Points on this clonotype: The junction differs from germline at one of its ends, possibly a read error. J is TRBJ2-7 and V is TRBV7-9, with D perhaps TRBD2 (5 bases). The length of the CDR3 is 13 residues. In germline, CDR1 is SEHNR, CDR2 FQNEAQ (reference sequence). In DNA form, the CDR3 reads TGTGCCAGCAGCGCGAAGGGAACGTGCGAGCGGTGTTTC. This codes for CASSAKGTCERCF.

This clonotype was seen at least ten times. The CDR3 spells CASSFVTQGARYGYTF. CDR3 in DNA: TGTGCCAGCAGCTTCGTGACGCAGGGGGCGCGATATGGCTACACCTTC. The gene calls are TRBV7-2 and TRBJ1-2; 8 bases align to TRBD1. This CDR3 contains 16 residues. Germline trimming cut 3 bases from V and 5 bases from J; bases unmatched to any gene: 11. CDR1 and CDR2 from the germline V gene are SGHTA and FQGNSA.